The T cell receptor beta chain under discussion was sequenced for a study of TIL therapy for anti-PD-1-resistant metastatic lung cancer. For the study at large: Most patients had lung adenocarcinoma; several tumors were EGFR-mutant, two ALK-rearranged; half smoked currently or formerly. Tumors carried a median about 1.5 non-synonymous mutations per megabase.

The libraries were made with immunoSEQ v3. Sequencing used immunoSEQ multiplex PCR; TCRdb keeps in-frame clones, though not all of them. In the table there are tens of thousands of clones, roughly two thirds of which are singletons. V was shortened by 6 bases and J by 1 base, with 6 bases between the two germline ends. The germline V gene encodes CDR1 GTSNPN and CDR2 SVGIG (reference sequence). This CDR3 is built from 11 residues. The time point denotes: pre-treatment sample, taken before nivolumab and TIL therapy. Tumor tissue came from excised metastases, mostly pleural nodules or supraclavicular lymph nodes.

This specimen consisted of tumor tissue, obtained at baseline. The chain has TRBV30 and TRBJ1-1; no clear D. The clonotype comes from a woman aged 25-80 years with non-small cell lung cancer. The CDR3 reads CACAGNTEAFF. The CDR3, as DNA: TGTGCCTGTGCTGGGAACACTGAAGCTTTCTTT.